This paragraph covers one T cell receptor beta chain sequence. Its antigen is still unknown. TCRdb's table, derived via immunoSEQ multiplex PCR, lists solely in-frame clones and lacks some. The data contain 60,000 to 70,000 clones, approximately 82% of them seen just once; the ten biggest clones take up approximately 19%. V was shortened by 6 bases and J by 0 bases, with 10 bases between the two germline ends. CDR3 size: 14 residues. Germline V gives CDR1 SSHAT, CDR2 FNYEAQ (reference sequence). This entry comes from a study of identifying expanded T cells in peripheral blood. Overall study findings and caveats: Technical replicates showed around 1.2 changed clones; roughly two weeks 15 to 20; four weeks 19. Clone count variance between approximately two-week samples rose with total template count.

This rearrangement joins TRBV7-7 to TRBJ2-3; possible D gene TRBD2, 5 bases. What was sequenced was blood. The receptor's source is a person aged 18 to 70 in good health. The DNA of the CDR3 is TGTGCCAGCAGTCAAGGGAGCAGCACAGATACGCAGTATTTT. Its protein product is CASSQGSSTDTQYF.